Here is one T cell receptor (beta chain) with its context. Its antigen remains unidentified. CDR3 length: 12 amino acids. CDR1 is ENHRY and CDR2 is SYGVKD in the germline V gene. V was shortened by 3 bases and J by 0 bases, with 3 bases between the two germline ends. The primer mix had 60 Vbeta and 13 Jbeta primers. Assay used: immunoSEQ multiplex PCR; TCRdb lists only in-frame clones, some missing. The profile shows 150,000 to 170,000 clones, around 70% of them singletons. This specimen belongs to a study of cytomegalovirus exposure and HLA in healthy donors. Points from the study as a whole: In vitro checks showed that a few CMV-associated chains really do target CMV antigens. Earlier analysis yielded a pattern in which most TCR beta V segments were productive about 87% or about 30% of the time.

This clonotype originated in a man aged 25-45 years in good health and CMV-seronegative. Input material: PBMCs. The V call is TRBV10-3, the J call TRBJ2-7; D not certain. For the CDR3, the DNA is TGTGCCATCAGTGACTTCTCCTACGAGCAGTACTTC. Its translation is CAISDFSYEQYF.